Following are 23 T cell receptor beta chains from one sample sequenced in a study of blood T cells in healthy people across ages. Using a J-beta primer mix together with a sample-barcoded 5' primer, a second PCR was run for 7 to 11 cycles. TCRdb re-analysed the 5' RACE reads in MiXCR, keeping a single row per CDR3 protein. The repertoire includes approximately 600,000 distinct CDR3 sequences, 58% of them detected once, and approximately 40% sits in the top ten. The sequenced sample was blood. Source of these receptors: a man in his 60s in good health.

This chain joins TRBV27 and TRBJ1-1; D is ambiguous. The CDR3 loop spans 13 amino acids. The V and J ends lost 4 bases and 3 bases respectively, with 9 bases between them. Germline V lookup: CDR1 MNHEY, CDR2 SMNVEV (reference sequence). CDR3 sequence reads: CASSSPIYTEAFF. CDR3 DNA: TGTGCCAGCAGTTCTCCCATTTACACTGAAGCTTTCTTT.

This clonotype showed up just a few times. V and J are TRBV6-6 and TRBJ2-3, with 9 bases identical to TRBD1. Germline-derived CDR1 and CDR2 are MNHNY and SVGAGI (reference sequence). CDR3 length: 12 amino acids. With V trimmed by 10 bases and J by 6 bases, 5 bases remained unmatched. CDR3 region: CATGQGSDTQYF. The CDR3 region has the DNA TGTGCCACCGGACAGGGGTCCGATACGCAGTATTTT.

This clonotype was counted between two and nine times. This chain links TRBV20-1 with TRBJ2-4; perhaps TRBD1 as D (7 bases). Germline-derived CDR1 and CDR2 are DFQATT and SNEGSKA (reference sequence). The CDR3 loop spans 14 amino acids. The germline V and J ends were trimmed by 2 bases and 7 bases, with 15 bases remaining between them. The CDR3 DNA reads as TGCAGTGCTAGAAGTGCGGGACAGATTAACATTCAGTACTTC. Its translation is CSARSAGQINIQYF.

In this sample, this clonotype turned up a few times. The CDR3 region has the DNA TGCGCCAGCAGCTTGCGGCAGCCACAAGAGACCCAGTACTTC. It codes for CASSLRQPQETQYF. This rearrangement joins TRBV5-1 to TRBJ2-5; D is undetermined. Trimming cost V 1 base and J 2 bases, with 9 bases left between them. There are 14 residues in the CDR3. The V gene's germline CDR1 is SGHRS and CDR2 YFSETQ.

The rearrangement uses TRBV4-2 and TRBJ2-3, with 16 positions matching TRBD2. CDR1 and CDR2 from the germline V gene are LGHNA and YNFKEQ. The ends lost 3 bases at V and 5 bases at J; junction bases unmatched: 14. CDR3 size: 20 residues. In DNA form, the CDR3 reads TGTGCCAGCAGCCAGGTTAAGCCCGGGACTAGCGGGGGGGCCAAAGATACGCAGTATTTT. Protein sequence: CASSQVKPGTSGGAKDTQYF.

The gene calls are TRBV7-9 and TRBJ1-6, with TRBD1 matching over 7 bases. Unmatched junction bases numbered 17, after V lost 2 bases and J lost 4 bases. The germline V gene has CDR1 SEHNR and CDR2 FQNEAQ (reference sequence). CDR3 length: 20 residues. DNA for the CDR3: TGTGCCAGCAGCTTATTTCGGGGACAGAGCGGAGATCATTATAATTCACCCCTCCACTTT. Translating gives CASSLFRGQSGDHYNSPLHF.

This clonotype has more than one count but fewer than ten. This sequence joins TRBV5-1 and TRBJ2-1, with D maybe TRBD1 (6 bases). Trimming removed 0 bases at V and 0 bases at J, with 10 bases between. Germline V lookup: CDR1 SGHRS, CDR2 YFSETQ. CDR3 length: 16 residues. DNA of the CDR3: TGCGCCAGCAGCTTGGCCCAGGGGAGCTCCTACAATGAGCAGTTCTTC. Translated: CASSLAQGSSYNEQFF.

The rearrangement joins TRBV29-1 to TRBJ2-1, with D perhaps matching TRBD1 (6 bases). Trimming took 7 bases from V and 7 from J, leaving 17 bases between them. CDR1 and CDR2 from the germline V gene are SQVTM and ANQGSEA. The CDR3 loop spans 13 amino acids. CDR3 sequence (DNA): TGCAGCGGCGGACAGTCCGAAAGGAATGAGCAGTTCTTC. This encodes CSGGQSERNEQFF.

The genes are TRBV5-1 and TRBJ1-2; 9 bases agree with TRBD1. The CDR3 is 13 residues long. With V trimmed by 7 bases and J by 7 bases, 8 bases remained unmatched. Germline assignment: CDR1 SGHRS and CDR2 YFSETQ. The CDR3: CASGGQGQGGYTF. In nucleotides, the CDR3 is TGCGCCAGCGGGGGACAGGGTCAGGGTGGCTACACCTTC.

The chain has TRBV11-2 and TRBJ1-1; D gene ambiguous. Germline assignment: CDR1 SGHAT and CDR2 FQNNGV. Trimming pared 4 bases from V and 8 bases from J, leaving 29 bases between. CDR3 size: 18 residues. The CDR3 DNA reads as TGTGCCAGCAGCTCCCTGGCCCTCGGGCATGGACCTTCTAAGGAAGCTTTCTTT. Amino acid sequence: CASSSLALGHGPSKEAFF. The whole variable domain, filled in from reference TRBV11-2 and TRBJ1-1, reads EAGVAQSPRYKIIEKRQSVAFWCNPISGHATLYWYQQILGQGPKLLIQFQNNGVVDDSQLPKDRFSAERLKGVDSTLKIQPAKLEDSAVYLCASSSLALGHGPSKEAFFGQGTRLTVV.

The chain combines TRBV3-1 with TRBJ2-4; D is unresolved. This CDR3 is built from 14 residues. With 1 base removed from V and 13 bases from J, the gap between germline ends came to 17 bases. Germline loops: CDR1 LGHDT, CDR2 YNNKEL (reference sequence). This CDR3 reads CASSQGSARHEQYF. For the CDR3, the DNA is TGTGCCAGCAGCCAAGGGTCGGCTAGGCATGAGCAGTACTTC.

The rearrangement uses TRBV6-5 and TRBJ2-3; D ambiguous. V lost 0 bases and J lost 2, with 9 bases in between. The CDR3 runs to 15 residues. The germline V gene encodes CDR1 MNHEY and CDR2 SVGAGI. The DNA for the CDR3 is TGTGCCAGCAGTTACTCAGGTCGTATCACAGATACGCAGTATTTT. Its protein product is CASSYSGRITDTQYF.

The chain combines TRBV13 with TRBJ2-7; TRBD1 might be the D (6 bases). The germline V gene encodes CDR1 PRHDT and CDR2 FYEKMQ (reference sequence). The CDR3 sequence is 13 residues long. V lost 5 bases and J 4 bases, leaving 12 bases between the germline ends. The CDR3, as DNA: TGTGCCAGCAGCGCGCCTACAGGGTACGAGCAGTACTTC. Translated: CASSAPTGYEQYF.

This CDR3 reads CASSSRDPETQYF. In DNA form, the CDR3 reads TGTGCCAGCAGCTCCCGGGACCCAGAGACCCAGTACTTC. The rearrangement joins TRBV7-2 to TRBJ2-5; D may match TRBD1 or TRBD2 (5 bases each). Trimming shortened V by 4 bases and J by 4 bases, and 10 bases separated the two germline ends. The V gene's germline CDR1 is SGHTA and CDR2 FQGNSA. The CDR3 runs to 13 residues.

CDR3 region: CSALRQGAYEQYF. The CDR3 nucleotides read TGCAGTGCTCTTCGACAGGGAGCCTACGAGCAGTACTTC. The rearrangement uses TRBV20-1 and TRBJ2-7; 7 bases line up with TRBD1. CDR1 is DFQATT and CDR2 is SNEGSKA in the germline V gene (reference sequence). The CDR3 loop spans 13 amino acids. Trimming removed 5 bases from V and 2 bases from J; junction bases left unmatched: 6.

This clonotype was seen more than once but under ten times. The gene calls are TRBV4-1 and TRBJ2-1; D is unresolved. This CDR3 is built from 15 residues. Trimming left V 0 bases short and J 3 bases short, with 9 bases between. CDR1 and CDR2 (germline): MGHRA, YSYEKL. CDR3 coding DNA: TGCGCCAGCAGCCAAGAAGGATGGCGCTACAATGAGCAGTTCTTC. It translates to CASSQEGWRYNEQFF.

V usage is TRBV29-1 and J usage is TRBJ2-1; weak D call: TRBD1 (6 bases). The CDR3 consists of 12 residues. The germline V gene encodes CDR1 SQVTM and CDR2 ANQGSEA. Trimming took 4 bases from V and 5 from J, leaving 9 bases between them. CDR3: CSVGRGNNEQFF. The CDR3 DNA follows: TGCAGCGTTGGCAGGGGTAACAATGAGCAGTTCTTC.

The sample holds one count of this clonotype. The V and J genes are TRBV6-1 and TRBJ2-5, with D perhaps matching TRBD1 or TRBD2 (7 bases each). Trimming took off 4 bases at V and 5 bases at J, with 14 bases between the two ends. The CDR3 loop spans 14 amino acids. Germline assignment: CDR1 MNHNS and CDR2 SASEGT. CDR3 sequence (DNA): TGTGCCAGCAGTGCCCAGGGGGGGAGGGAGACCCAGTACTTC. Protein: CASSAQGGRETQYF.

V is TRBV20-1 and J is TRBJ2-5, with D possibly being TRBD2 (6 bases). The germline V gene encodes CDR1 DFQATT and CDR2 SNEGSKA (reference sequence). This CDR3 is built from 14 residues. Trimming shortened V by 1 base and J by 11 bases, and 20 bases separated the two germline ends. This CDR3 reads CSARGSGVHNEQYF. Written as DNA, the CDR3 is TGCAGTGCTAGAGGGTCGGGGGTACACAATGAGCAGTACTTC.

This sequence joins TRBV3-1 and TRBJ2-1; tentatively, D is TRBD1 (5 bases). Germline values: CDR1 LGHDT, CDR2 YNNKEL (reference sequence). The germline V and J ends were trimmed by 2 bases and 9 bases, with 11 bases remaining between them. The CDR3 loop spans 13 amino acids. The DNA of the CDR3 is TGTGCCAGCAGCCAATTTCAGGGTGGTGAGCAGTTCTTC. This encodes CASSQFQGGEQFF.

This chain uses TRBV5-1 with TRBJ2-4; 10 bases are a match to TRBD1. The CDR3 covers 14 residues. The junction had 6 bases not matched to a gene; V was cut back by 4 bases and J by 8 bases. The germline V gene encodes CDR1 SGHRS and CDR2 YFSETQ. The CDR3 DNA follows: TGCGCCAGCAGCCAGGGACAGGGGAGGGACATTCAGTACTTC. It translates to CASSQGQGRDIQYF. The full variable domain, in which reference TRBV5-1 and TRBJ2-4 provide the parts outside the CDR3, is KAGVTQTPRYLIKTRGQQVTLSCSPISGHRSVSWYQQTPGQGLQFLFEYFSETQRNKGNFPGRFSGRQFSNSRSEMNVSTLELGDSALYLCASSQGQGRDIQYFGAGTRLSVL.

Regarding this clonotype: Just one base apart from a much larger clone, this may be a read error. This chain joins TRBV6-2 or TRBV6-3 and TRBJ2-1; 9 positions match TRBD2. The CDR3 consists of 16 residues. The germline V gene encodes CDR1 MNHEY and CDR2 SVGEGT. The V and J ends lost 6 bases and 4 bases, in that order; junction bases with no gene match: 10. The CDR3 spells CASSPGFSGGYNEQFF. CDR3 nucleotides: TGTGCCAGCAGCCCCGGTTTTAGCGGGGGTTACAATGAGCAGTTCTTC.

This clonotype was counted a single time. The rearrangement links TRBV6-5 to TRBJ1-1; a possible D gene is TRBD1 (6 bases). V was pared by 0 bases and J by 4 bases, with 15 bases between. The CDR3 extends over 16 amino acids. The V gene's germline CDR1 is MNHEY and CDR2 SVGAGI. The CDR3 protein is CASSYSQGLLGTEAFF. The CDR3 nucleotides read TGTGCCAGCAGTTACTCTCAGGGGTTGTTAGGCACTGAAGCTTTCTTT.